The 5 T cell receptor beta chains listed next were all sequenced from one sample in a study of human T cells and chemical hapten exposure. Time point specified: patch test 1, 2 weeks after DPC sensitization. Treatment meaning: therapeutic diphenylcyclopropenone sensitization with weekly scalp DPC. TCRdb re-derived calls from the RACE reads in MiXCR, one entry per CDR3 protein. Seen here are 84,000 or so distinct CDR3 sequences, roughly a tenth observed once, and the top ten hold around 2.3%. The specimen comprised whole blood, sampled in connection with sensitization to the hapten diphenylcyclopropenone (DPC). The receptors here all came from a man aged 35-49 years with alopecia areata. Some clones in this sample may be carry-over from other donors' samples.

This clonotype was detected many times. The chain couples TRBV6-5 to TRBJ2-1; 9 bases line up with TRBD2. The CDR3 sequence is 15 residues long. From germline, CDR1 is MNHEY and CDR2 SVGAGI. J lost 8 bases, V lost 2 bases, and 7 bases had no gene match. CDR3 DNA: TGTGCCAGCAGTTACGGCAGCGGGAGGATCGATGAGCAGTTCTTC. This codes for CASSYGSGRIDEQFF.

Relative to its sample, this clonotype is medium-sized. The CDR3 reads CASSQQGLTEAFF. For the CDR3, the DNA is TGTGCCAGCAGCCAACAGGGACTCACTGAAGCTTTCTTT. The V and J genes are TRBV7-9 and TRBJ1-1; a weak D match, TRBD1 (6 bases). The CDR3 runs 13 residues. Germline CDR1 is SEHNR and CDR2 is FQNEAQ (reference sequence). The ends were cut back, 5 bases at V and 4 bases at J, with 11 bases in the middle.

This clonotype came up many times. This sequence joins TRBV7-2 and TRBJ1-2, with a possible D match to TRBD1 (6 bases). CDR1 is SGHTA, CDR2 FQGNSA, per germline. CDR3 size: 17 residues. V lost 1 base and J lost 6, with 21 bases in between. The CDR3 sequence: CASSLEGHGERVHGYTF. For the CDR3, the DNA is TGTGCCAGCAGCTTAGAGGGACATGGGGAGAGGGTCCATGGCTACACCTTC.

This clonotype was counted ten times or more. The rearrangement joins TRBV2 to TRBJ1-5, with a weak D call TRBD1 (6 bases). The CDR3 length is 15 residues. V was cut by 1 base and J by 6 bases, with 13 bases left in between. Looked up from germline, CDR1 is SNHLY and CDR2 is FYNNEI. The CDR3 region is CASSEVQTGAQPQHF. CDR3 DNA sequence: TGTGCCAGCAGTGAAGTACAGACAGGTGCTCAGCCCCAGCATTTT. Filled out from reference TRBV2 and TRBJ1-5, the complete variable domain reads EPEVTQTPSHQVTQMGQEVILRCVPISNHLYFYWYRQILGQKVEFLVSFYNNEISEKSEIFDDQFSVERPDGSNFTLKIRSTKLEDSAMYFCASSEVQTGAQPQHFGDGTRLSIL.

This chain connects TRBV28 to TRBJ2-7; 7 bases match TRBD2. V shed 4 bases and J 3 bases; nucleotides not matched to a gene: 6. The CDR3 is made up of 14 amino acids. Germline V gene sequence: CDR1 MDHEN, CDR2 SYDVKM. CDR3 amino acids: CASSWGGVFYEQYF. The CDR3 coding sequence is TGTGCCAGCAGTTGGGGGGGGGTTTTCTACGAGCAGTACTTC. Together with reference TRBV28 and TRBJ2-7, the CDR3 gives the full variable domain: DVKVTQSSRYLVKRTGEKVFLECVQDMDHENMFWYRQDPGLGLRLIYFSYDVKMKEKGDIPEGYSVSREKKERFSLILESASTNQTSMYLCASSWGGVFYEQYFGPGTRLTVT.